This T cell receptor (beta chain) originates from a study of response to subunit inactivated influenza vaccine (dated by TCRdb to 2016 to 2019). In the study overall: Deep quantitative profiling of the T cell receptor repertoire was used in the study to follow responses to a trivalent subunit inactivated influenza vaccine. Findings and caveats that apply to the study as a whole: The authors suggested that each seasonal influenza vaccination may recruit only a limited number of new T cells.

The germline V gene specifies SGHAT as CDR1 and FQNNGV as CDR2. Here V drops 3 bases and J drops 0 bases, and the junction holds 7 bases not matched to any gene. CDR3 length: 18 amino acids, cysteine to phenylalanine. Only the CDR3 DNA is retained, 54 bases long and in frame from the first base. The receptor library was made with RT-PCR. These reads were obtained on an Illumina HiSeq 2500. TCRdb reprocessing: public reads trimmed at Q25 with fastp, clones called with MiXCR, in-frame beta chains kept. Merged by CDR3 protein, the rows form single entries marked with the most common genes and DNA. This sample has approximately 700,000 distinct CDR3 sequences in its table, and 15% to 19% of those were observed once. The ten largest clones take up roughly 12% of the sample. There are a few counts of this clonotype. No cognate antigen has been identified for it. No much larger clone is present one base from it, and per-base qualities are unavailable.

The material was PBMCs from blood, obtained roughly 13 days after vaccination. This receptor was obtained from a man aged 45 to 65 who received an inactivated influenza vaccine. Donor details come from another sample of the same person, matched by shared clones. The receptor chain draws on TRBV11-2 and TRBJ2-1, with 11 bases in between that match TRBD2. The CDR3 in this case is CASSLTSGIVSSYNEQFF. In nucleotide form, the sequence is TGTGCCAGCAGCTTGACTAGCGGGATCGTCAGCTCCTACAATGAGCAGTTCTTC.